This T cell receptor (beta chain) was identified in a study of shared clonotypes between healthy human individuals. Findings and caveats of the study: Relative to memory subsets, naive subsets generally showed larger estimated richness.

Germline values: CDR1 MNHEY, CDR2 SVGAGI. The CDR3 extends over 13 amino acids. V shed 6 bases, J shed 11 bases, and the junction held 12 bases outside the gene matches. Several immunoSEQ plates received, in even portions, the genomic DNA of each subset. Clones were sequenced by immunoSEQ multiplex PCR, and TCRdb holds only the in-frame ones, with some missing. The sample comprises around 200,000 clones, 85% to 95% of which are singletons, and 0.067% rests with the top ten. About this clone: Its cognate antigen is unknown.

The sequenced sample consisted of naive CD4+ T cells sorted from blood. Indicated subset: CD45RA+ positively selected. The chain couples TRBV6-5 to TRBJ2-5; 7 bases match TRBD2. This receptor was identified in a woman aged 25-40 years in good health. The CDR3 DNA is TGTGCCAGCAGCCCCACAGCGGGATATGAGCAGTACTTC. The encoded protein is CASSPTAGYEQYF.